This entry lists 7 T cell receptor beta chains sequenced from one sample in a study of T cells in Graves' hyperthyroidism and ophthalmopathy. TCR beta CDR3 region amplification was performed from RNA transcripts. In the first-round RT-PCR of the TCR CDR3, the HTBI primer set was used. From the multiplex PCR reads, TCRdb called clonotypes with MiXCR, one entry per CDR3 protein. Of under 550,000 distinct CDR3 sequences in the sample, roughly an eighth were seen once. Sequencing was performed on blood. Receptor source: a woman aged 18-30 years with Graves' hyperthyroidism.

The chain links TRBV7-2 to TRBJ2-1, with TRBD1 matching 7 bases. This CDR3 has 15 amino acids. CDR1 SGHTA and CDR2 FQGNSA come from the germline V gene. The trim removed 1 base at V and 1 base at J, leaving 1 base unmatched. The CDR3 here is CASSLEQGSYNEQFF. CDR3 in DNA: TGTGCCAGCAGCTTAGAACAGGGGTCCTACAATGAGCAGTTCTTC.

There are a few counts of this clonotype. A much larger clone sits a single nucleotide away, making a read error possible. The rearrangement joins TRBV27 to TRBJ2-3, with D possibly being TRBD1 or TRBD2 (5 bases each). Germline V gene data show CDR1 as MNHEY and CDR2 as SMNVEV (reference sequence). The ends were cut back, 5 bases at V and 6 bases at J, with 18 bases in the middle. The CDR3 sequence is 15 residues long. CDR3 loop: CASSPGASWADTQYF. The CDR3 nucleotides are TGTGCCAGCAGTCCCGGGGCTAGCTGGGCGGATACGCAGTATTTT.

The V and J genes are TRBV7-8 and TRBJ2-3; possibly TRBD1 or TRBD2 for D (5 bases each). Trimming took 5 bases from V and 0 from J, leaving 15 bases between them. Germline loops: CDR1 SGHVS, CDR2 FQNEAQ. The CDR3 is made up of 16 amino acids. Here the CDR3 reads CASSRHEGISTDTQYF. The CDR3 coding sequence is TGTGCCAGCAGCCGCCATGAGGGGATTAGCACAGATACGCAGTATTTT.

Many counts were recorded for this clonotype. This chain connects TRBV11-2 to TRBJ2-3; D unresolved. The CDR3 contains 14 residues. V lost 4 bases and J 1 base, leaving 9 bases between the germline ends. The V gene's germline CDR1 is SGHAT and CDR2 FQNNGV. The CDR3 coding sequence is TGTGCCAGCAGCTCCTCGGTTGGCACAGATACGCAGTATTTT. Protein: CASSSSVGTDTQYF.

This clonotype was observed many times. V usage is TRBV9 and J usage is TRBJ1-5; possible D gene TRBD1, 5 bases. Deletions cut 3 bases from V and 3 bases from J, with 10 bases between. This CDR3 is 14 amino acids long. Germline values: CDR1 SGDLS, CDR2 YYNGEE. The CDR3 here is CASSGGGNNQPQHF. The CDR3 nucleotides read TGTGCCAGCAGCGGCGGGGGGAACAATCAGCCCCAGCATTTT. The variable domain in full, completed from reference TRBV9 and TRBJ1-5, reads DSGVTQTPKHLITATGQRVTLRCSPRSGDLSVYWYQQSLDQGLQFLIQYYNGEERAKGNILERFSAQQFPDLHSELNLSSLELGDSALYFCASSGGGNNQPQHFGDGTRLSIL.

The chain carries TRBV2 and TRBJ1-2; no reliable D call. This CDR3 has 12 amino acids. Trimming stripped 4 bases from V and 3 bases from J, with 6 bases between. CDR1 and CDR2 (germline): SNHLY, FYNNEI. The CDR3 DNA is TGTGCCAGCAGTGTTGGGGACTATGGCTACACCTTC. Protein product: CASSVGDYGYTF.

This clonotype has only a few counts. V is TRBV12-3 or TRBV12-4 and J is TRBJ1-5; D may be TRBD1 (5 bases). There are 15 residues in the CDR3. V was shortened by 3 bases and J by 4 bases, with 13 bases between the two germline ends. The CDR3 protein is CASSLGRVGNQPQHF. The CDR3 DNA follows: TGTGCCAGCAGTTTGGGCAGGGTAGGAAATCAGCCCCAGCATTTT.